These 3 T cell receptor beta chains were all obtained from the same sample, sequenced in a study of a mutant IDH1 vaccine in newly diagnosed glioma. TCRdb keeps only in-frame clones here, not all; method: immunoSEQ multiplex PCR. Among some 26,000 clones listed, 82% were seen once. These TCRs are of unknown antigen specificity. Time point given: week 23, last vaccination. The study gave 300 ug of mutant IDH1 20-mer peptide per vaccine dose, with topical imiquimod. The sample here was PBMCs, taken from a glioma patient whose treatment included an IDH1 peptide vaccine. These receptors were collected from a woman aged 30 to 39 with glioma.

This clone was detected only a few times. This sequence joins TRBV4-2 and TRBJ1-4, with D unresolved. This CDR3 region has 12 residues. Trimming removed 3 bases at V and 8 bases at J, with 7 bases between. The germline CDR1 and CDR2 sequences are LGHNA and YNFKEQ. The CDR3 sequence is CASSQLGEKLFF. The CDR3 region has the DNA TGTGCCAGCAGCCAGCTGGGGGAAAAACTGTTTTTT.

The V and J genes are TRBV5-6 and TRBJ2-1; 13 nucleotides agree with TRBD2. J lost 9 bases, V lost 3 bases, and 18 bases had no gene match. The CDR3 consists of 19 residues. CDR1 is SGHDT, CDR2 YYEEEE, per germline. CDR3: CASSSNPPGLAGRVAEQFF. CDR3 nucleotides: TGTGCCAGCAGCTCCAATCCCCCGGGACTAGCGGGGAGGGTCGCTGAGCAGTTCTTC.

The rearrangement joins TRBV6-1 to TRBJ2-7; D call uncertain. Germline values: CDR1 MNHNS, CDR2 SASEGT. Trimming left V 2 bases short and J 3 bases short, with 11 bases between. This CDR3 has 14 amino acids. For the CDR3, the DNA is TGTGCCAGCAGTGAAACTGGGCAGCTCTACGAGCAGTACTTC. As protein: CASSETGQLYEQYF.